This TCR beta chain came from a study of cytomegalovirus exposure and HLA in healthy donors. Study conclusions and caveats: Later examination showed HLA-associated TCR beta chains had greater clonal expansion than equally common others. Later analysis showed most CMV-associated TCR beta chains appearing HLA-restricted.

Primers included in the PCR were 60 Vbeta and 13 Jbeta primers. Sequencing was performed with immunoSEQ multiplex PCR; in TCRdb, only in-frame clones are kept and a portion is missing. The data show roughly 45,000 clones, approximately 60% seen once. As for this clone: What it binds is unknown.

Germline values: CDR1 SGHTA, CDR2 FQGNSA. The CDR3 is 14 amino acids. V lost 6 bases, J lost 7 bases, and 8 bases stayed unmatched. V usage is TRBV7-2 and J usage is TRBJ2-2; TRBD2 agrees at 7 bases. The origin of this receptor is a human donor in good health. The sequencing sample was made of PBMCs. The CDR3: CASSRLAYGGELFF. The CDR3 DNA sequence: TGTGCCAGCAGTAGACTAGCTTACGGCGGGGAGCTGTTTTTT. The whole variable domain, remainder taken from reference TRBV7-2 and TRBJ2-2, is GAGVSQSPSNKVTEKGKDVELRCDPISGHTALYWYRQSLGQGLEFLIYFQGNSAPDKSGLPSDRFSAERTGGSVSTLTIQRTQQEDSAVYLCASSRLAYGGELFFGEGSRLTVL.